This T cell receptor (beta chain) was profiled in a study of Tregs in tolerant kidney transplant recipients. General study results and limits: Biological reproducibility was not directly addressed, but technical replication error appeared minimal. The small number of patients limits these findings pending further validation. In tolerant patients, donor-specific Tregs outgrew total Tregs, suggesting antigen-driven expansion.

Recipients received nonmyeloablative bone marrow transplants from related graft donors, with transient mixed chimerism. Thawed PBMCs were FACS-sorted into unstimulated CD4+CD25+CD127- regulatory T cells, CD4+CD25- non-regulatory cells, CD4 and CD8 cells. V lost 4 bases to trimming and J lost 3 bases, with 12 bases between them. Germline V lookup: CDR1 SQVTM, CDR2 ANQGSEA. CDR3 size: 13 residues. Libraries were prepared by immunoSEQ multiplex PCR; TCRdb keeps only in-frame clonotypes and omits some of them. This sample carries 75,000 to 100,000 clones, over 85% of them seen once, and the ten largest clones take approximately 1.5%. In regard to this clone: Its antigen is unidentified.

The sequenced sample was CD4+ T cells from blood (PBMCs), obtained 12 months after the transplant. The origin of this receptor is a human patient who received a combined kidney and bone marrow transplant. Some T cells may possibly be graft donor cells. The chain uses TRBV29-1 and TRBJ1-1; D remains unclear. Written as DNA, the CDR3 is TGCAGCGTTGCGCCGGGGAGGGACACTGAAGCTTTCTTT. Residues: CSVAPGRDTEAFF.